The 6 T cell receptor beta chains reported below all come from one sample, sequenced in a study of T cells in Graves' hyperthyroidism and ophthalmopathy. Authors of the study amplified TCR beta CDR3 regions from RNA transcripts. When the TCR CDR3 underwent first-round RT-PCR, the HTBI primer set was used. MiXCR, applied by TCRdb to the multiplex PCR reads, yields one record per CDR3 protein. The sample contains 550,000 to 850,000 distinct CDR3 sequences, about 17% of which appear only once. Sequencing input: blood. Source of these receptors: a woman in her forties or fifties with Graves' hyperthyroidism that later progressed to Graves' ophthalmopathy.

The rearrangement uses TRBV10-3 and TRBJ1-1, with no clear D. The CDR3 spans 13 residues. Germline-derived CDR1 and CDR2 are ENHRY and SYGVKD. Trimming cost V 10 bases and J 2 bases, with 14 bases left between them. The CDR3 sequence: CATEGKRNTEAFF. The CDR3 bases are TGTGCCACGGAAGGGAAGAGAAACACTGAAGCTTTCTTT.

Only one count was recorded for this clonotype. The chain employs TRBV6-5 and TRBJ2-5, with D tentatively TRBD2 (8 bases). Germline V gene data show CDR1 as MNHEY and CDR2 as SVGAGI. The CDR3 is 18 residues long. Trimming removed 0 bases at V and 5 bases at J, with 22 bases between. The CDR3: CASSYSRARGSGGETQYF. DNA of the CDR3: TGTGCCAGCAGTTACTCGAGGGCCAGGGGGTCGGGGGGGGAGACCCAGTACTTC.

V and J are TRBV20-1 and TRBJ1-4, with TRBD1 matching over 8 bases. Per germline, CDR1 DFQATT and CDR2 SNEGSKA (reference sequence). With 2 bases clipped from V and 5 bases from J, the junction kept 4 bases outside the gene matches. The CDR3 has 14 residues. The CDR3, as DNA: TGCAGTGCTAGAACAGGGGGAGTAAATGAAAAACTGTTTTTT. This codes for CSARTGGVNEKLFF.

This clonotype was counted a few times. The V gene is TRBV12-3 or TRBV12-4, the J gene TRBJ1-4; TRBD1 is a possible D gene (5 bases). V was trimmed by 2 bases and J by 4 bases, leaving 11 bases between them. This CDR3 region has 15 residues. In DNA form, the CDR3 reads TGTGCCAGCAGTTTATCCGGGGCCTTTAATGAAAAACTGTTTTTT. It is translated as CASSLSGAFNEKLFF.

This clonotype was counted between two and nine times. J is TRBJ1-2 and V is TRBV27; TRBD1 is a possible D gene (6 bases). Germline values: CDR1 MNHEY, CDR2 SMNVEV (reference sequence). The CDR3 has 15 residues. V shed 7 bases and J shed 6 bases, with 21 bases lying between them. CDR3 residues: CASTPRGRRVDGYTF. CDR3 nucleotides: TGTGCCAGCACCCCGAGGGGGAGGAGGGTGGATGGCTACACCTTC.

This clonotype was counted only a few times. The chain uses TRBV11-2 and TRBJ2-7; D not resolved. Germline V CDR1 and CDR2: SGHAT, FQNNGV. Trimming removed 1 base from V and 5 bases from J, with 15 bases in between. The CDR3 loop spans 15 amino acids. The CDR3 DNA reads as TGTGCCAGCAGCTTAGGAGCATTTTTAGGCCACGAGCAGTACTTC. Translation gives CASSLGAFLGHEQYF.